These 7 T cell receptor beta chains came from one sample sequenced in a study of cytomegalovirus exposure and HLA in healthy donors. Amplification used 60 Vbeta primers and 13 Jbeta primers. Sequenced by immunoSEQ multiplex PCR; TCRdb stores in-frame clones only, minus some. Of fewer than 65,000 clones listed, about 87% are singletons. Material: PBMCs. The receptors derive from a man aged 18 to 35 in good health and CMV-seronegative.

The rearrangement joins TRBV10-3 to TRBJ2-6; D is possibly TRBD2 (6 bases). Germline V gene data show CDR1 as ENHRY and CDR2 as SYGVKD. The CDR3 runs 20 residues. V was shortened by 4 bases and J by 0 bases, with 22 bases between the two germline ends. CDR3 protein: CAISGVVVGGVGSGANVLTF. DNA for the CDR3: TGTGCCATCAGTGGAGTGGTGGTAGGAGGGGTCGGCTCTGGGGCCAACGTCCTGACTTTC.

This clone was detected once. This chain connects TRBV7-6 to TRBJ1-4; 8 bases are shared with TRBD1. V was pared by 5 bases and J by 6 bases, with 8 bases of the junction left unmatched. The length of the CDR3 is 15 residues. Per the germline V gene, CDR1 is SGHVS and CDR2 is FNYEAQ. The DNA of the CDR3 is TGTGCCAGCAGCGGCAGGACAGGGAGCGATGAAAAACTGTTTTTT. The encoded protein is CASSGRTGSDEKLFF.

The CDR3 sequence is CASSPVAGGPVETQYF. Written as DNA, the CDR3 is TGTGCCAGCAGCCCTGTAGCGGGGGGGCCAGTAGAGACCCAGTACTTC. V is TRBV4-2 and J is TRBJ2-5; 11 bases are a match to TRBD2. Germline CDR1 LGHNA, CDR2 YNFKEQ. After removal of 4 bases from V and 4 bases from J, the junction contained 8 bases not matched to a gene. The CDR3 spans 16 residues.

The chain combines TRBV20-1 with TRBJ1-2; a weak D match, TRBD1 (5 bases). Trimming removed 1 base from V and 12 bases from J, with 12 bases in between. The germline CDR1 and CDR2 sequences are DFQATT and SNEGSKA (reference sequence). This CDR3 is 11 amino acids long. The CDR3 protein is CSARAQVSNTF. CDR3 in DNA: TGCAGTGCTAGAGCACAGGTTAGTAACACCTTC.

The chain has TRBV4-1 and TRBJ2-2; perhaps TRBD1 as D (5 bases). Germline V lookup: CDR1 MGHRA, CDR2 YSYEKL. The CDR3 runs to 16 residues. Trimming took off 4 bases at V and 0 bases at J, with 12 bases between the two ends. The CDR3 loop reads CASSPGWTTNTGELFF. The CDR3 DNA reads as TGCGCCAGCAGCCCTGGCTGGACAACGAACACCGGGGAGCTGTTTTTT.

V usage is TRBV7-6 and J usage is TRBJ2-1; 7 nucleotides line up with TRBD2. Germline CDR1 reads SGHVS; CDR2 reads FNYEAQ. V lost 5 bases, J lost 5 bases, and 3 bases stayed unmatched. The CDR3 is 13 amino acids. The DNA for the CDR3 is TGTGCCAGCAGCCGGGACTACAACAATGAGCAGTTCTTC. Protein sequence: CASSRDYNNEQFF.

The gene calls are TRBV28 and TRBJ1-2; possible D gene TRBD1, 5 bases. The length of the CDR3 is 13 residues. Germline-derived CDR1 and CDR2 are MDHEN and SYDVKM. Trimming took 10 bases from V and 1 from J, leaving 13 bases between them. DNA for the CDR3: TGTGCCACCCGGACATTGAGTAACTATGGCTACACCTTC. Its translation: CATRTLSNYGYTF.